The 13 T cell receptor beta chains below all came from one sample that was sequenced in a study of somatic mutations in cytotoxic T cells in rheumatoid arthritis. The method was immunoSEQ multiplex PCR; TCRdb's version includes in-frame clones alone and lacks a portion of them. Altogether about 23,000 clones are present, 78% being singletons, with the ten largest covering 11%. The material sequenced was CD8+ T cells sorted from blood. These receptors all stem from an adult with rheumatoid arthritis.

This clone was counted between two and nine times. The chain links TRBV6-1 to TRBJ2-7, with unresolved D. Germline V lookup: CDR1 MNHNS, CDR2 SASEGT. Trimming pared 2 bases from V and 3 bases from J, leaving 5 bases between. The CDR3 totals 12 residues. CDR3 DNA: TGTGCCAGCAGTGAATACAGCTACGAGCAGTACTTC. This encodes CASSEYSYEQYF.

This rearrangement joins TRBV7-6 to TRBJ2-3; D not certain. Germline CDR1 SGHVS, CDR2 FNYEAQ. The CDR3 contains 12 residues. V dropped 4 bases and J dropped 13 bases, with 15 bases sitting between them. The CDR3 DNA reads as TGTGCCAGCAGCTACGGTGGAGCCCTCAAGTATTTT. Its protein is CASSYGGALKYF.

The DNA of the CDR3 is TGTGCCAGCAGTTACGGGTCTAGCGGGGCCACAGATACGCAGTATTTT. Its translation is CASSYGSSGATDTQYF. This chain connects TRBV6-5 to TRBJ2-3, with 9 bases matching TRBD2. V shed 2 bases and J 2 bases; nucleotides not matched to a gene: 5. Per the germline V gene, CDR1 is MNHEY and CDR2 is SVGAGI. The CDR3 is 16 amino acids.

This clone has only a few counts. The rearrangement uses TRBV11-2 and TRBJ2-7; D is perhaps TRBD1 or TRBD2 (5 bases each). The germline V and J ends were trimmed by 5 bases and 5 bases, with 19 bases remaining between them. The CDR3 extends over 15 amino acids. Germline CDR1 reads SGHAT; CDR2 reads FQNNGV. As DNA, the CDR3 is TGTGCCAGCAGCCCCATCGAGGTGGGACCCCACGAGCAGTACTTC. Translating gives CASSPIEVGPHEQYF.

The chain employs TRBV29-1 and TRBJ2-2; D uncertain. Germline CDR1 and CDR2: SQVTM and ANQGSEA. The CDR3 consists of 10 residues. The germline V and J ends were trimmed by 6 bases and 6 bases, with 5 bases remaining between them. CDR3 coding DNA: TGCAGCGTCGTGGCCGGGGAGCTGTTTTTT. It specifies CSVVAGELFF.

As DNA, the CDR3 is TGTGCCAGCAGTTCGGGACTGGGCACTGAAGCTTTCTTT. Translation gives CASSSGLGTEAFF. The chain couples TRBV6-6 to TRBJ1-1; possible D gene TRBD1, 5 bases. The CDR3 loop spans 13 amino acids. V was shortened by 4 bases and J by 4 bases, with 10 bases between the two germline ends. Germline V gene lookup returns CDR1 MNHNY and CDR2 SVGAGI (reference sequence).

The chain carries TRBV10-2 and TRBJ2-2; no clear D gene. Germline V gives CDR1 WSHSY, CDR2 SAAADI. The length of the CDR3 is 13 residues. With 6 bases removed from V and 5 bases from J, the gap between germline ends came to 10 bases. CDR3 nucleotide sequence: TGCGCCAGCAGGAGACTGGTAACCGGGGAGCTGTTTTTT. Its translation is CASRRLVTGELFF.

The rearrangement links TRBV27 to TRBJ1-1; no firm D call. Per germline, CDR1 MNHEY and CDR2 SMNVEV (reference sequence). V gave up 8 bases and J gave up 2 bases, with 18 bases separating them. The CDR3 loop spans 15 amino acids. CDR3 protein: CASYSGTEFNTEAFF. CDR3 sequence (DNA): TGTGCCAGCTACAGCGGAACAGAGTTCAACACTGAAGCTTTCTTT.

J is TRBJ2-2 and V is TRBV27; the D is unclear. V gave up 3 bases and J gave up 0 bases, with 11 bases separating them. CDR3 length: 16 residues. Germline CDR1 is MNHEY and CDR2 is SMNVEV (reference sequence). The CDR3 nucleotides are TGTGCCAGCAGTTTTAATGGGTTCGCGAACACCGGGGAGCTGTTTTTT. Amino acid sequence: CASSFNGFANTGELFF.

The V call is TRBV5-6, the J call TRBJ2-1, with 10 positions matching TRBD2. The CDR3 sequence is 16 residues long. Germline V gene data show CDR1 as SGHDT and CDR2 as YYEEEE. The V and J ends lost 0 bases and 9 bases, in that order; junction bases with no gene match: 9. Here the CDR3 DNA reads TGTGCCAGCAGCTTGGGGGCTAGCGGGGGATCTATTGAGCAGTTCTTC. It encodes CASSLGASGGSIEQFF.

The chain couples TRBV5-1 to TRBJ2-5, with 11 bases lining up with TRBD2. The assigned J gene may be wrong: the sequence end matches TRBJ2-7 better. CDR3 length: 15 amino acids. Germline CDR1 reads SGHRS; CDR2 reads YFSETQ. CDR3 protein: CASRLAGEVSYEQYF. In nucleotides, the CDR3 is TGCGCCAGCAGACTAGCGGGAGAAGTTTCCTACGAGCAGTACTTC.

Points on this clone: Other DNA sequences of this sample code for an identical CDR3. CDR3 region: CASSPGQSNTEAFF. In nucleotides, the CDR3 is TGTGCCAGCAGCCCGGGACAGTCGAACACTGAAGCTTTCTTT. This chain uses TRBV7-9 with TRBJ1-1; TRBD1 matches at 7 bases. This CDR3 spans 14 amino acids. V lost 5 bases to trimming and J lost 1 base; unmatched junction nucleotides: 4. Germline CDR1 is SEHNR and CDR2 is FQNEAQ (reference sequence). The whole variable domain, remainder taken from reference TRBV7-9 and TRBJ1-1, is DTGVSQNPRHKITKRGQNVTFRCDPISEHNRLYWYRQTLGQGPEFLTYFQNEAQLEKSRLLSDRFSAERPKGSFSTLEIQRTEQGDSAMYLCASSPGQSNTEAFFGQGTRLTVV.

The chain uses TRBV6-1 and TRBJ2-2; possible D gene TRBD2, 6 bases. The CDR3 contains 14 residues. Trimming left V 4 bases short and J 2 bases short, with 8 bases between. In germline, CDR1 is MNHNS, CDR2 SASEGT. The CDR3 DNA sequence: TGTGCCAGCAGTGTACTAGCAAACACCGGGGAGCTGTTTTTT. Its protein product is CASSVLANTGELFF.